Detailed here is one T cell receptor (beta chain). Its antigen remains unidentified. It was uncontrolled infection, other autoimmune disease, pregnancy or lactation that excluded patients. These data originate in a study of T cells in Graves' hyperthyroidism and ophthalmopathy. General study results and limits: The model foresaw ophthalmopathy a median around 6.8 months prior to onset.

Using RNA transcripts as the source, TCR beta CDR3 regions were amplified. TCR CDR3 underwent first-round RT-PCR with the HTBI primer set. TCRdb re-analysed the multiplex PCR reads in MiXCR, keeping a single row per CDR3 protein. The sample yields 500,000 to 650,000 distinct CDR3 sequences, about 20% seen once. V was clipped by 3 bases and J by 3 bases; unmatched bases: 8. The germline V gene has CDR1 SGHAT and CDR2 FQNNGV. This CDR3 has 15 amino acids. Sequencing input: blood. V is TRBV11-2 and J is TRBJ2-7; TRBD2 matches 7 bases. The clonotype was recovered from a man aged 35 to 55 with Graves' ophthalmopathy. CDR3 coding DNA: TGTGCCAGCAGCTTTCGGGACTACCTGTACTACGAGCAGTACTTC. Protein: CASSFRDYLYYEQYF.